One sample yielded the 8 T cell receptor beta chains listed below, sequenced in a study of CD8 T cells in ankylosing spondylitis. Notes on the study in general: There was a TCR beta motif, made of several highly homologous variants, that appeared characteristic of ankylosing spondylitis blood.

Which antigens these TCRs recognize remains unknown. TCRdb reprocessed the 5' RACE reads via MiXCR and lists one record per CDR3 protein. The table lists some 840,000 distinct CDR3 sequences, 12% of them singletons. Material: blood, either unsorted or a sorted T cell fraction (not recorded which). These TCRs come from a male donor with ankylosing spondylitis.

This clonotype was seen a few times. The genes are TRBV7-6 and TRBJ2-2, with D unclear. There are 14 residues in the CDR3. Trimming took off 2 bases at V and 4 bases at J, with 8 bases between the two ends. Germline V lookup: CDR1 SGHVS, CDR2 FNYEAQ. As DNA, the CDR3 is TGTGCCAGCAGCTTATCTATGAGCACCGGGGAGCTGTTTTTT. Its translation: CASSLSMSTGELFF.

This chain connects TRBV20-1 to TRBJ1-2; D possibly corresponds to TRBD1 (6 bases). Germline lookup yields CDR1 DFQATT and CDR2 SNEGSKA (reference sequence). V lost 5 bases, J lost 5 bases, and 18 bases lay in between. The CDR3 is made up of 14 amino acids. As DNA, the CDR3 is TGCAGTGCTCCTCCCGGGACAAGTCTTTATGGCTACACCTTC. It encodes CSAPPGTSLYGYTF.

This clonotype has only a few counts. The rearrangement uses TRBV10-3 and TRBJ2-7; D unresolved. Germline V lookup: CDR1 ENHRY, CDR2 SYGVKD. V was clipped by 0 bases and J by 6 bases, with 12 bases between them. The CDR3 is 14 residues long. CDR3 amino acids: CAISESGLGGEQYF. CDR3 DNA: TGTGCCATCAGTGAGTCCGGGTTGGGCGGCGAGCAGTACTTC.

The chain couples TRBV5-1 to TRBJ1-4, with TRBD1 matching over 9 bases. Germline V gives CDR1 SGHRS, CDR2 YFSETQ. The CDR3 loop spans 15 amino acids. V lost 4 bases, J lost 8 bases, and 9 bases stayed unmatched. CDR3 residues: CASSVPGQGLEKLFF. The CDR3, as DNA: TGCGCCAGCAGCGTACCGGGACAGGGTTTAGAAAAACTGTTTTTT.

CDR3 bases: TGCAGCGTTAGTGGGAGCGATGGCTACACCTTC. Translation: CSVSGSDGYTF. The chain combines TRBV29-1 with TRBJ1-2; no firm D call. Germline CDR1 reads SQVTM; CDR2 reads ANQGSEA. V dropped 5 bases and J dropped 6 bases, with 10 bases sitting between them. The CDR3 sequence is 11 residues long.

This clonotype was seen a handful of times. This sequence joins TRBV20-1 and TRBJ2-7; 8 positions match TRBD2. V gave up 4 bases and J gave up 0 bases; unmatched junction bases: 8. The CDR3 has 15 residues. Germline CDR1 DFQATT, CDR2 SNEGSKA (reference sequence). CDR3 sequence reads: CSAISGARSSYEQYF. CDR3 nucleotide sequence: TGCAGTGCTATTAGCGGGGCTAGGAGCTCCTACGAGCAGTACTTC.

This clonotype was seen repeatedly, ten times or more. V gene TRBV20-1 combines with J gene TRBJ2-4; 7 positions agree with TRBD2. The germline V gene has CDR1 DFQATT and CDR2 SNEGSKA (reference sequence). The CDR3 runs 17 residues. The ends lost 6 bases at V and 3 bases at J; junction bases unmatched: 17. CDR3 amino acids: CSALKGVRERGKNIQYF. The CDR3, as DNA: TGCAGTGCCTTAAAAGGGGTGCGGGAGAGGGGCAAAAACATTCAGTACTTC.

The chain recombines TRBV5-1 with TRBJ2-3; maybe TRBD2 (5 bases). Germline V gene sequence: CDR1 SGHRS, CDR2 YFSETQ. Trimming took 0 bases from V and 7 from J, leaving 15 bases between them. This CDR3 comprises 15 residues. CDR3 bases: TGCGCCAGCAGCTTGGGATCGGACTCCTTACATACGCAGTATTTT. It translates to CASSLGSDSLHTQYF.